This record looks at one T cell receptor (beta chain) sequence and its context. These data belong to a study of CD8+ T cells in alopecia areata. The germline gives CDR1 MNHEY, CDR2 SMNVEV (reference sequence). The CDR3 contains 15 residues. V gave up 0 bases and J gave up 3 bases, with 12 bases separating them. The sequencing template was cDNA reverse transcribed from extracted RNA. Libraries were prepared by immunoSEQ multiplex PCR; TCRdb keeps only in-frame clonotypes and omits some of them. The table includes approximately 30,000 clones, 55% detected once. The specimen sequenced was NKG2D-high CD8+ T cells sorted from blood. This receptor was identified in a human donor with alopecia areata. The rearrangement uses TRBV27 and TRBJ2-7; D is unresolved. The CDR3 is CASSLSASNNYEQYF. The CDR3 nucleotides read TGTGCCAGCAGTTTATCGGCAAGCAACAACTACGAGCAGTACTTC.